This TCR beta chain was obtained from a study of T cells after posttransplantation cyclophosphamide. V was pared by 1 base and J by 3 bases, with 7 bases between. The CDR3 totals 13 residues. Per germline, CDR1 SGHAT and CDR2 FQNNGV. The repertoire was sequenced with immunoSEQ multiplex PCR; TCRdb's copy has only in-frame clones and lacks some. The sample includes about 52,000 clones, under 95% of them seen just once. Whole-study results and caveats: TRB overlap between skin or GI tissue T cells and blood was limited.

As regards this clone: Its cognate antigen is unknown.

The chain is built from TRBV11-2 and TRBJ2-7; D remains ambiguous. The sequence was collected from a woman aged 25-40 years in good health and a related stem cell transplant donor. Sequenced: PBMCs. CDR3 nucleotides: TGTGCCAGCAGCTTAGGACTCATCTACGAGCAGTACTTC. This translates into CASSLGLIYEQYF. The variable domain in full, with the rest retrieved from reference TRBV11-2 and TRBJ2-7, is EAGVAQSPRYKIIEKRQSVAFWCNPISGHATLYWYQQILGQGPKLLIQFQNNGVVDDSQLPKDRFSAERLKGVDSTLKIQPAKLEDSAVYLCASSLGLIYEQYFGPGTRLTVT.